The present T cell receptor (beta chain) was sequenced within a study of immune evolution from preneoplasia to lung adenocarcinoma. The table came from immunoSEQ multiplex PCR; TCRdb's copy has only in-frame clones and leaves some out. The sample records about 7,400 clones, roughly three quarters being singletons. The germline V gene has CDR1 SGHRS and CDR2 YFSETQ. V gave up 5 bases and J gave up 4 bases; unmatched junction bases: 8. The CDR3 consists of 14 residues. Sequenced material: FFPE minimally invasive lung adenocarcinoma tissue. The receptor was derived from a person aged 70 to 85 with lung adenocarcinoma. The chain is built from TRBV5-1 and TRBJ2-7; TRBD1 aligns across 8 bases. In DNA, the CDR3 is TGCGCCAGCAGGCCAGGGGGCGCGGGGTACGAGCAGTACTTC. Amino acid sequence: CASRPGGAGYEQYF.